This entry lists 16 T cell receptor beta chains sequenced from one sample in a study of T-cell reconstitution after alpha-beta-depleted transplantation in children. Preparation of the TCRbeta library involved a method that used unique molecular identifiers. TCRdb recomputed calls from the PCR reads with MiXCR, one row per CDR3 protein. The sample carries about 200,000 distinct CDR3 sequences, approximately 6.3% recorded once. Source: PBMCs, taken before TCRalphabeta/CD19-depleted stem cell transplant. The receptors originated from a boy aged 2 to 9 with acute lymphoblastic leukemia, due to receive a stem cell transplant.

The table lists this clonotype with many counts. The chain is built from TRBV27 and TRBJ1-5; D is possibly TRBD1 (5 bases). The CDR3 has 13 amino acids. CDR1 is MNHEY and CDR2 is SMNVEV in the germline V gene (reference sequence). Trimming left V 6 bases short and J 6 bases short, with 12 bases between. The CDR3 here is CASSGTERQPQHF. CDR3 coding DNA: TGTGCCAGCAGCGGGACCGAGCGTCAGCCCCAGCATTTT.

This clonotype was seen repeatedly, ten times or more. The V gene is TRBV4-3, the J gene TRBJ2-1; 9 bases map to TRBD2. The CDR3 is made up of 15 amino acids. J lost 5 bases, V lost 1 base, and 3 bases had no gene match. The V gene's germline CDR1 is LGHNA and CDR2 YSLEER. The CDR3 sequence: CASSQGTSEHNEQFF. CDR3 in DNA: TGCGCCAGCAGCCAAGGGACTAGCGAACACAATGAGCAGTTCTTC.

DNA of the CDR3: TGTGCCAGCAGCCAAGCCGACGGGACTAGCGCGGACTACGAGCAGTACTTC. Amino acid sequence: CASSQADGTSADYEQYF. This chain connects TRBV3-1 to TRBJ2-7, with TRBD2 matching over 10 bases. The CDR3 is 17 residues long. V shed 1 base and J 3 bases; nucleotides not matched to a gene: 9. Germline V gives CDR1 LGHDT, CDR2 YNNKEL (reference sequence).

This clonotype has a handful of counts. V is TRBV29-1 and J is TRBJ2-1; 9 positions agree with TRBD1. The V gene's germline CDR1 is SQVTM and CDR2 ANQGSEA. CDR3 length: 13 residues. V gave up 6 bases and J gave up 7 bases; unmatched junction bases: 7. CDR3 sequence reads: CSVRDRAKNEQFF. The CDR3, as DNA: TGCAGCGTCAGGGACAGGGCAAAAAATGAGCAGTTCTTC.

This clonotype was detected only a few times. V and J are TRBV12-3 or TRBV12-4 and TRBJ1-2; D is uncertain. This CDR3 has 15 residues. Trimming cost V 6 bases and J 3 bases, with 17 bases left between them. The CDR3 nucleotides are TGTGCCAGCAGGGTACCTACCCTGACTGACTATGGCTACACCTTC. This translates into CASRVPTLTDYGYTF.

This clonotype was observed at least ten times. This rearrangement joins TRBV18 to TRBJ2-1; D ambiguous. CDR3 length: 14 residues. The V gene lost 0 bases and the J gene lost 5 bases, with 8 bases spanning the gap. The germline gives CDR1 KGHSH, CDR2 LQKENI. CDR3 region: CASSPPMADNEQFF. As DNA, the CDR3 is TGTGCCAGCTCACCACCGATGGCGGACAATGAGCAGTTCTTC.

The V call is TRBV5-1, the J call TRBJ2-5; the D gene is possibly TRBD2 (6 bases). Trimming took off 0 bases at V and 7 bases at J, with 10 bases between the two ends. CDR3 length: 13 residues. Germline CDR1 and CDR2: SGHRS and YFSETQ. The CDR3 is CASSLDTRGTQYF. The CDR3, as DNA: TGCGCCAGCAGCTTGGACACGCGGGGGACCCAGTACTTC.

This clonotype was picked up many times. The V call is TRBV6-2 or TRBV6-3, the J call TRBJ2-1, with 8 positions matching TRBD2. J lost 2 bases, V lost 6 bases, and 3 bases had no gene match. The CDR3 consists of 14 residues. Germline values: CDR1 MNHEY, CDR2 SVGEGT. The chain's CDR3 is CASRGGGTYNEQFF. The CDR3 nucleotides read TGTGCCAGCAGAGGCGGGGGGACCTACAATGAGCAGTTCTTC.

The genes are TRBV7-2 and TRBJ2-7; D is ambiguous. Trimming stripped 6 bases from V and 6 bases from J, with 21 bases between. The CDR3 length is 15 residues. Germline V gene lookup returns CDR1 SGHTA and CDR2 FQGNSA. The CDR3 sequence is CASSFSASPAPEQYF. The CDR3 nucleotides read TGTGCCAGCAGTTTCTCGGCGTCCCCAGCCCCCGAGCAGTACTTC. Full variable domain (rest looked up from reference TRBV7-2 and TRBJ2-7): GAGVSQSPSNKVTEKGKDVELRCDPISGHTALYWYRQSLGQGLEFLIYFQGNSAPDKSGLPSDRFSAERTGGSVSTLTIQRTQQEDSAVYLCASSFSASPAPEQYFGPGTRLTVT.

This clonotype has a count of ten or more. The CDR3 sequence is CASSLRWDGEAFF. The CDR3 DNA reads as TGTGCCAGCAGCTTAAGATGGGACGGGGAAGCTTTCTTT. This chain links TRBV11-1 with TRBJ1-1, with TRBD1 as a possible D gene (5 bases). CDR3 length equals 13 residues. The V end was cut by 2 bases, the J end by 8 bases, with 12 bases between. The V gene's germline CDR1 is SGHAT and CDR2 FQDESV (reference sequence). Full variable domain (remainder filled in from reference TRBV11-1 and TRBJ1-1): EAEVAQSPRYKITEKSQAVAFWCDPISGHATLYWYRQILGQGPELLVQFQDESVVDDSQLPKDRFSAERLKGVDSTLKIQPAELGDSAMYLCASSLRWDGEAFFGQGTRLTVV.

This clonotype has at least ten counts. The CDR3: CATSRVRVLETQYF. The CDR3 nucleotides read TGTGCCACCAGCAGAGTTAGGGTCCTGGAGACCCAGTACTTC. The V call is TRBV15, the J call TRBJ2-5; D not resolved. The CDR3 consists of 14 residues. Trimming removed 1 base at V and 5 bases at J, with 11 bases between. Germline values: CDR1 LNHNV, CDR2 YYDKDF (reference sequence).

This clonotype has a count of ten or more. This chain joins TRBV27 and TRBJ2-7; TRBD1 aligns across 9 bases. The CDR3 is 17 amino acids. V shed 5 bases, J shed 2 bases, and the junction held 13 bases outside the gene matches. Germline values: CDR1 MNHEY, CDR2 SMNVEV (reference sequence). The CDR3 sequence is CASSRRIGQGIAYEQYF. CDR3 nucleotides: TGTGCCAGCAGTCGCCGTATAGGACAGGGGATAGCCTACGAGCAGTACTTC.

This clonotype was recorded a few times. The rearrangement joins TRBV9 to TRBJ2-3; TRBD1 is a possible D gene (6 bases). The germline V gene has CDR1 SGDLS and CDR2 YYNGEE. With 4 bases removed from V and 4 bases from J, the gap between germline ends came to 16 bases. The CDR3 totals 15 residues. The CDR3, as DNA: TGTGCCAGCAGCCTAAGGGGGTATGGGTCAGATACGCAGTATTTT. Translation: CASSLRGYGSDTQYF.

The genes are TRBV2 and TRBJ2-3, with a possible D match to TRBD2 (6 bases). CDR3 size: 15 residues. The germline V gene encodes CDR1 SNHLY and CDR2 FYNNEI. Trimming removed 0 bases at V and 0 bases at J, with 7 bases between. The CDR3 bases are TGTGCCAGCAGTGAAGCGGGGGGTAGCACAGATACGCAGTATTTT. Translating it yields CASSEAGGSTDTQYF.

This clonotype was seen ten or more times. The chain couples TRBV10-3 to TRBJ1-4, with D possibly matching TRBD1 (6 bases). Germline CDR1 and CDR2: ENHRY and SYGVKD. With 6 bases removed from V and 8 bases from J, the gap between germline ends came to 13 bases. The CDR3 length is 13 residues. CDR3 region: CAIRRGAGEKLFF. As DNA, the CDR3 is TGTGCCATCAGGAGGGGGGCAGGGGAAAAACTGTTTTTT.

J is TRBJ2-5 and V is TRBV5-1; 7 bases map to TRBD1. The CDR3 is 15 amino acids. From germline, CDR1 is SGHRS and CDR2 YFSETQ. Trimming removed 0 bases from V and 1 base from J; junction bases left unmatched: 3. CDR3 sequence: CASSLEWTGQETQYF. The CDR3 nucleotides are TGCGCCAGCAGCTTGGAGTGGACAGGCCAAGAGACCCAGTACTTC.